Sequencing of this TCR beta chain was carried out in a study of T cells in Graves' hyperthyroidism and ophthalmopathy. This clonotype was seen many times. There were TCR beta CDR3 regions amplified from RNA transcripts. With the HTBI primer set, the TCR CDR3 went through a first round of RT-PCR. TCRdb analysed the multiplex PCR reads with MiXCR anew, one entry per CDR3 protein. The data hold approximately 620,000 distinct CDR3 sequences, with approximately 15% observed a single time. CDR3 length equals 14 residues. V lost 2 bases to trimming and J lost 6 bases, with 11 bases between them. The clonotype comes from a woman between 25 and 40 years old with Graves' hyperthyroidism that later progressed to Graves' ophthalmopathy. This rearrangement joins TRBV12-3 or TRBV12-4 to TRBJ2-1; D not certain. The sample was blood. CDR3 DNA: TGTGCCAGCAGTTTAACGGCAGATGGCAATGAGCAGTTCTTC. It codes for CASSLTADGNEQFF.